This TCR gamma chain was identified during a study of Vδ1+ human thymocytes. Study-wide findings and caveats: Despite high sort purity, roughly 18% of thymic T cell receptor delta sequences were Vdelta2. Thymic TRG and TRD repertoires appeared highly polyclonal.

The J segment lost 8 bases and the V segment lost 0 bases, leaving 6 bases of the junction unmatched. In germline, CDR1 is VENAVY, CDR2 YDSYNSRV. The CDR3 loop spans 14 amino acids. Extracted RNA was reverse transcribed into cDNA. Multiplex PCR used pooled V-gene forward primers and a constant-region reverse primer to amplify CDR3s. TCRdb processed the multiplex PCR reads again with the CATT caller. The profile shows tens of thousands of gamma-chain clones, roughly a fifth of them singletons. Thymocytes were sorted as CD3+ TCRVdelta1+ TCRVdelta2- after alphabeta T cell depletion. Vdelta1+ thymocyte sorts reached between about 97% and 99.6% purity. Points on this clone: Its specificity is unknown.

V and J are TRGV8 and TRGJP2. Material: Vdelta1+ gamma-delta thymocytes from the thymus. Subset indicated: FACS-sorted CD3+ TCRalphabeta- TCRVdelta1+ TCRVdelta2- thymocytes. The sequence was collected from a girl under two years old who had congenital heart surgery. CDR3 nucleotides: TGTGCCACCTGGGATAGGCTGAGAGATTGGATCAAGACGTTT. Its translation is CATWDRLRDWIKTF.